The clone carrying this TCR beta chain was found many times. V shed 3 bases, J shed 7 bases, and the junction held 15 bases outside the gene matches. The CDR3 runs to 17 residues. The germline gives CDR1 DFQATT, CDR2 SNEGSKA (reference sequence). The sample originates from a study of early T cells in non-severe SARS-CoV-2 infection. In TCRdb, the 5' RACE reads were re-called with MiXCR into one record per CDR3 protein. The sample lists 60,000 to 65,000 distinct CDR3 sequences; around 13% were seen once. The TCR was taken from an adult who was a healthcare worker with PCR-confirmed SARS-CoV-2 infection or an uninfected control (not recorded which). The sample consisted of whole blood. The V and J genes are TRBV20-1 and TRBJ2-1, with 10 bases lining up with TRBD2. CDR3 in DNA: TGCAGTGCTAGTTTTTATAGTGGGACTAGCGTCAAGAATGAGCAGTTCTTC. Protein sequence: CSASFYSGTSVKNEQFF.